One and the same sample provided the 9 T cell receptor beta chains below, sequenced in a study of T-cell reconstitution after alpha-beta-depleted transplantation in children. It was with unique molecular identifiers that the TCRbeta library was prepared. TCRdb reprocessed the PCR reads with MiXCR, giving one entry per CDR3 protein. Among approximately 300,000 distinct CDR3 sequences, more than 9% were seen once, and the ten largest hold around 24%. The source was peripheral blood, collected 180 days after TCRalphabeta/CD19-depleted stem cell transplant. These receptors came from a male patient between 2 and 15 years old who had a stem cell transplant for chronic granulomatous disease, so the T cells may come from the graft donor.

This clonotype came up many times. The chain is built from TRBV4-3 and TRBJ1-3; D is unresolved. Trimming cost V 4 bases and J 0 bases, with 13 bases left between them. Looked up from germline, CDR1 is LGHNA and CDR2 is YSLEER. This CDR3 has 16 residues. For the CDR3, the DNA is TGCGCCAGCAGCCCGATCGTCGATTCCTCTGGAAACACCATATATTTT. It translates to CASSPIVDSSGNTIYF.

Concerning this clonotype: One base away lies a much larger clone, so this may be a sequencing read error. This rearrangement joins TRBV20-1 to TRBJ2-5; D is undetermined. This CDR3 spans 12 amino acids. Germline-derived CDR1 and CDR2 are DFQATT and SNEGSKA (reference sequence). CDR3 in amino acids: CSASPRLETQSF. The DNA of the CDR3 is TGCAGTGCTAGCCCCCGCTTAGAGACCCAGTCCTTC.

This clonotype was detected a few times. The chain recombines TRBV4-2 with TRBJ2-6, with 7 nucleotides matching TRBD1. Germline values: CDR1 LGHNA, CDR2 YNFKEQ. The junction had 3 bases not matched to a gene; V was cut back by 0 bases and J by 4 bases. The CDR3 covers 16 residues. The CDR3 here is CASSQDTGAGANVLTF. In DNA form, the CDR3 reads TGTGCCAGCAGCCAAGACACAGGGGCGGGGGCCAACGTCCTGACTTTC.

V usage is TRBV7-6 and J usage is TRBJ2-7; TRBD2 aligns across 12 bases. This CDR3 has 17 residues. Unmatched junction bases numbered 9, after V lost 4 bases and J lost 2 bases. CDR1 and CDR2 from the germline V gene are SGHVS and FNYEAQ. CDR3 residues: CASSSLTSGRDTYEQYF. DNA for the CDR3: TGTGCCAGCAGCTCCCTGACTAGCGGGAGAGATACCTACGAGCAGTACTTC.

This clonotype was recorded at least ten times. This chain links TRBV3-1 with TRBJ2-1; 10 bases are shared with TRBD2. The CDR3 has 16 amino acids. V shed 0 bases, J shed 4 bases, and the junction held 3 bases outside the gene matches. In germline, CDR1 is LGHDT, CDR2 YNNKEL (reference sequence). In DNA form, the CDR3 reads TGTGCCAGCAGCCAAGAGGGACTAGCGCCATACAATGAGCAGTTCTTC. This translates into CASSQEGLAPYNEQFF.

This clonotype was counted at least ten times. The CDR3 bases are TGTGCCAGCAGCCCTTGGCTCACAGATACGCAGTATTTT. Translating gives CASSPWLTDTQYF. The rearrangement joins TRBV6-5 to TRBJ2-3, with unresolved D. Germline assignment: CDR1 MNHEY and CDR2 SVGAGI. This CDR3 spans 13 amino acids. Deletions cut 6 bases from V and 2 bases from J, with 9 bases between.

This chain joins TRBV19 and TRBJ1-5; 7 bases are a match to TRBD1. J was trimmed by 7 bases and V by 5 bases; bases with no gene match: 14. This CDR3 is built from 16 residues. CDR1 is LNHDA, CDR2 SQIVND, per germline (reference sequence). The CDR3 DNA is TGTGCCAGTAGTGAAAGGTGGCAGGGGGATTGGCAGCCCCAGCATTTT. It is translated as CASSERWQGDWQPQHF.

This clonotype was seen a handful of times. The rearrangement links TRBV21-1 to TRBJ2-1; TRBD1 is the table's D call and was not checked against the DNA. TRBV21-1 is a documented pseudogene. The CDR3 has 15 amino acids. The CDR3 DNA follows: TGTGCCACCCAAATGGGGGACAGGGGTAGCAATGAGCAGTTCTTC. Protein product: CATQMGDRGSNEQFF.

This clonotype appeared many times. CDR3 sequence reads: CASSFGLAGTGEQYF. Written as DNA, the CDR3 is TGTGCCAGCAGCTTTGGACTAGCGGGAACAGGGGAGCAGTACTTC. The chain carries TRBV7-8 and TRBJ2-7; 12 bases map to TRBD2. The germline gives CDR1 SGHVS, CDR2 FQNEAQ. This CDR3 comprises 15 residues. V shed 3 bases and J 7 bases; nucleotides not matched to a gene: 7.